This TCR beta chain was identified in a study of blood T cell repertoires in COVID-19. Turning to the study itself: Sites across the United States, Italy and Spain contributed samples from acute and convalescent COVID-19.

TCRdb keeps only in-frame clones here, not all; method: immunoSEQ multiplex PCR. The table lists fewer than 350,000 clones, around 85% of them singletons. Recovered status in Cohort 3 required two negative PCRs, clearance, or symptom resolution. V shed 1 base and J shed 1 base, with 16 bases lying between them. The CDR3 contains 17 residues. Germline-derived CDR1 and CDR2 are LNHDA and SQIVND (reference sequence). The clonotype comes from a woman aged 40 to 49 who had recovered from COVID-19. The sample taken for sequencing was PBMCs or T cells enriched from blood (not recorded which). The V and J genes are TRBV19 and TRBJ1-1; no clear D. This CDR3 is CASSIGVRGLTNTEAFF. The CDR3 nucleotides are TGTGCCAGTAGTATAGGGGTACGCGGACTGACGAACACTGAAGCTTTCTTT.